The 4 T cell receptor beta chains below were found in one sample sequenced in a study of long-term antiretroviral therapy in people with HIV. This was the immunoSEQ v3.0 assay at survey level. Measured with immunoSEQ multiplex PCR; TCRdb has only the in-frame clones, and not every one. The repertoire includes about 15,000 clones, 88% of them detected once, and over 12% sits in the top ten. Here the sequenced sample was unsorted PBMCs, taken around 2.3 years before starting antiretroviral therapy. The origin of the receptors is a woman in her 30s with HIV.

This clone was observed a single time. The J gene is TRBJ1-4, the V gene TRBV19; 9 bases match TRBD1. V gave up 5 bases and J gave up 7 bases; unmatched junction bases: 11. This CDR3 comprises 16 residues. The germline gives CDR1 LNHDA, CDR2 SQIVND (reference sequence). The CDR3 protein is CASSLKVGTGFEKLFF. CDR3 DNA sequence: TGTGCCAGTAGTTTAAAGGTGGGGACAGGGTTTGAAAAACTGTTTTTT.

This chain links TRBV6-6 with TRBJ1-6, with TRBD1 matching 7 bases. The CDR3 totals 13 residues. Germline lookup yields CDR1 MNHNY and CDR2 SVGAGI (reference sequence). V dropped 5 bases and J dropped 9; count of bases not matched to a gene: 4. CDR3 loop: CASSTGTASPLHF. The CDR3 DNA sequence: TGTGCCAGCAGTACAGGGACAGCTTCACCCCTCCACTTT.

V gene TRBV6-5 combines with J gene TRBJ2-7; no firm D call. V was pared by 10 bases and J by 3 bases, with 4 bases between. CDR1 and CDR2 from the germline V gene are MNHEY and SVGAGI. CDR3 size: 9 residues. CDR3 loop: CATIYEQYF. The CDR3 nucleotides read TGTGCCACCATCTACGAGCAGTACTTC.

This clone was recorded once. The J gene is TRBJ2-7, the V gene TRBV27, with D possibly being TRBD1 or TRBD2 (5 bases each). The CDR3 spans 13 residues. V was pared by 5 bases and J by 2 bases, with 10 bases between. The germline gives CDR1 MNHEY, CDR2 SMNVEV (reference sequence). CDR3 residues: CASSEGNPYEQYF. The CDR3 nucleotides are TGTGCCAGCAGTGAGGGGAACCCCTACGAGCAGTACTTC.